This T cell receptor beta chain was documented in a study of shared clonotypes between healthy human individuals. For the study at large: CD8 memory received one plate per donor, CD8 naive two, CD4 memory three and CD4 naive three.

Sequenced by immunoSEQ multiplex PCR; TCRdb stores in-frame clones only, minus some. The data show 730,000 or so clones, about two thirds seen once. Germline V gives CDR1 SEHNR, CDR2 FQNEAQ (reference sequence). The V and J ends lost 3 bases and 5 bases, in that order; junction bases with no gene match: 6. CDR3 length: 14 amino acids. A word on this clone: Its antigen is still unknown.

Study findings and constraints: Since donors were few, the genetic and exposure-history diversity represented was limited.

Sequencing was done on a sample of memory CD4+ T cells sorted from blood. As to subset: CD45RA-negative fraction. The receptor's source is a woman in her twenties or thirties in good health. The chain links TRBV7-9 to TRBJ1-1; TRBD1 agrees at 7 bases. The CDR3 spells CASSFDRDGTEAFF. CDR3 in DNA: TGTGCCAGCAGCTTTGACAGGGACGGAACTGAAGCTTTCTTT.